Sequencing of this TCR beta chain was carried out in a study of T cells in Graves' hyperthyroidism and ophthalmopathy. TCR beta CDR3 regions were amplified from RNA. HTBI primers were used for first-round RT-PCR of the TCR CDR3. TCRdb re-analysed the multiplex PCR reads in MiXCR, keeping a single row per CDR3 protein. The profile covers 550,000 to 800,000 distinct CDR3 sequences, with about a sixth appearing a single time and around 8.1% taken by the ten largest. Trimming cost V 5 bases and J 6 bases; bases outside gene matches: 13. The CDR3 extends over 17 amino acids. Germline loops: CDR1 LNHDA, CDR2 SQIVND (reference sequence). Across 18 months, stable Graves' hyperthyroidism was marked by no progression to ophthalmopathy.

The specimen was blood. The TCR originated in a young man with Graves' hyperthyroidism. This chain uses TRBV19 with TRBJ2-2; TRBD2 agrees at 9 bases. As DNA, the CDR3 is TGTGCCAGTAGTTTGATTTCCGTTAGCGGGAGAGCCGGGGAGCTGTTTTTT. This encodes CASSLISVSGRAGELFF.